This T cell receptor beta chain was retrieved from a study of shared clonotypes between healthy human individuals. Generated by immunoSEQ multiplex PCR, the TCRdb table keeps only in-frame clones and is missing some. The repertoire holds 1.6 million or so clones, with 98% as singletons. About this clone: As yet, its antigen is unknown.

The investigators split CD4+ cells into a CD45RA+ naive subset and a CD45RA-negative memory subset. Study findings and constraints: Only blood was sampled; tissue repertoires likely differ.

V was cut by 2 bases and J by 3 bases, with 4 bases left in between. This CDR3 comprises 12 residues. Per the germline V gene, CDR1 is LNHNV and CDR2 is YYDKDF (reference sequence). The TCR sequence derives from a man aged 25-40 years in good health. The sample comprised naive CD4+ T cells sorted from blood. Subset described: CD45RA+ positively selected. The J gene is TRBJ1-1, the V gene TRBV15; no reliable D call. The CDR3 DNA sequence: TGTGCCACCAGCAGACCATACACTGAAGCTTTCTTT. Its translation is CATSRPYTEAFF.